The clone carrying this T cell receptor (beta chain) has a count of ten or more. Its target is unknown. The data originate from a study of T cells after yellow fever vaccination. Study-wide results and caveats: The study found a weaker secondary response that peaked faster, day 5 versus 15.

Conversion of TCR transcripts into cDNA relied on 5'RACE template switching, which added a universal primer site and UMIs. TCRdb re-called the 5' RACE reads with MiXCR, one entry per CDR3 protein. The data hold 250,000 or so distinct CDR3 sequences, with about 7.1% observed a single time. This sample comprised CD4+ T cells sorted from PBMCs, obtained 15 days after the yellow fever booster vaccination. This clonotype was obtained from a man aged 25-40 years who received the YFV17D yellow fever vaccine.

The CDR3: CASSFTSGRALYEQYF. The DNA for the CDR3 is TGCGCCAGCAGCTTCACTAGCGGGAGGGCCCTATACGAGCAGTACTTC. This chain joins TRBV5-1 and TRBJ2-7; 13 bases are a match to TRBD2. This CDR3 spans 16 amino acids. Germline CDR1 SGHRS, CDR2 YFSETQ. Unmatched junction bases numbered 6, after V lost 2 bases and J lost 4 bases.